Each of the 11 T cell receptor beta chains below was sequenced from the same sample in a study of T cell responses to AZD1222 COVID-19 vaccine (dated by TCRdb to about 2021). Libraries were prepared through the immunoSEQ multiplex PCR assay. TCRdb mirrors the immuneACCESS table, restricted to in-frame sequences. Some clones are absent from its copies; in checked studies, under half trace to an unresolved V gene, and the reason for the others is unknown. The sample table holds more than 95,000 clones, of which 90% were seen once. The top ten hold about 5% of the sample. Per the publication, the time point label means: baseline before first vaccination. Sequenced here: peripheral blood, sampled on day 0 of AZD1222 vaccination. The source is an adult in good health.

The V call is TRBV4-2, the J call TRBJ1-2; 12 bases agree with TRBD1. The CDR3 contains 19 residues. J was trimmed by 1 base and V by 1 base; bases with no gene match: 10. Germline CDR1 reads LGHNA; CDR2 reads YNFKEQ. In nucleotides, the CDR3 is TGTGCCAGCAGCCAAGTAGAAGGGACAGGGGGCCCTCATAACTATGGCTACACCTTC. Its protein is CASSQVEGTGGPHNYGYTF.

Here the CDR3 DNA reads TGTGCCAGCAGCTCATCGGGACAGGGGGCAGGAAACACCATATATTTT. Translation: CASSSSGQGAGNTIYF. The chain is built from TRBV7-9 and TRBJ1-3, with 12 bases identical to TRBD1. V shed 4 bases, J shed 4 bases, and the junction held 5 bases outside the gene matches. Germline CDR1 and CDR2: SEHNR and FQNEAQ (reference sequence). This CDR3 has 16 amino acids.

The chain links TRBV28 to TRBJ1-6; D is unclear. V lost 8 bases to trimming and J lost 13 bases, with 21 bases between them. This CDR3 spans 14 amino acids. CDR1 is MDHEN, CDR2 SYDVKM, per germline. The CDR3 region has the DNA TGTGCCAGCCATAGGGTATCTAGGCTTTCTCCCCTCCACTTT. This codes for CASHRVSRLSPLHF.

As DNA, the CDR3 is TGTGCCAGCAGCAACCGGAAGGCGGATACGCAGTATTTT. Residues: CASSNRKADTQYF. V gene TRBV7-9 combines with J gene TRBJ2-3; D not resolved. V was shortened by 5 bases and J by 6 bases, with 12 bases between the two germline ends. In germline, CDR1 is SEHNR, CDR2 FQNEAQ (reference sequence). CDR3 length: 13 residues. Based on the CDR3 plus reference TRBV7-9 and TRBJ2-3, the full variable domain is DTGVSQNPRHKITKRGQNVTFRCDPISEHNRLYWYRQTLGQGPEFLTYFQNEAQLEKSRLLSDRFSAERPKGSFSTLEIQRTEQGDSAMYLCASSNRKADTQYFGPGTRLTVL.

The chain carries TRBV18 and TRBJ1-1; 8 bases are a match to TRBD1. CDR3 size: 17 residues. In germline, CDR1 is KGHSH, CDR2 LQKENI. Trimming cost V 3 bases and J 5 bases; bases outside gene matches: 14. CDR3 bases: TGTGCCAGCTCACCGACCCCAAGGACAGGGCCTATGACTGAAGCTTTCTTT. It is translated as CASSPTPRTGPMTEAFF.

This chain joins TRBV10-1 and TRBJ2-2, with D unclear. The CDR3 contains 16 residues. V lost 0 bases, J lost 0 bases, and 8 bases lay in between. CDR1 is WNHNN, CDR2 SYGVQD, per germline (reference sequence). The DNA of the CDR3 is TGCGCCAGCAGTGAGTCAGGCGGAGCGAACACCGGGGAGCTGTTTTTT. Protein sequence: CASSESGGANTGELFF.

This chain links TRBV7-9 with TRBJ1-4; possible D gene TRBD1, 6 bases. V lost 5 bases to trimming and J lost 3 bases, with 10 bases between them. CDR3 length: 14 amino acids. The germline V gene encodes CDR1 SEHNR and CDR2 FQNEAQ (reference sequence). The CDR3 DNA reads TGTGCCAGCAGCCCTCGGACAGCTAATGAAAAACTGTTTTTT. It codes for CASSPRTANEKLFF.

The chain combines TRBV3-1 (or the pseudogene TRBV3-2) with TRBJ2-3, with TRBD1 matching over 7 bases. CDR1 LGHDT and CDR2 YNNKEL come from the germline V gene (reference sequence). The V gene end was trimmed by 5 bases and the J gene end by 2 bases; junction bases not matched to a gene: 4. The CDR3 extends over 14 amino acids. The CDR3 sequence is CASSFDRATDTQYF. The CDR3 DNA reads TGTGCCAGCAGCTTTGACAGGGCCACAGATACGCAGTATTTT.

The V call is TRBV7-9, the J call TRBJ1-6; D is unclear. The CDR3 sequence is 12 residues long. V was trimmed by 5 bases and J by 5 bases, leaving 4 bases between them. Germline assignment: CDR1 SEHNR and CDR2 FQNEAQ (reference sequence). The DNA of the CDR3 is TGTGCCAGCAGCATTAATAATTCACCCCTCCACTTT. Translated: CASSINNSPLHF.

V is TRBV5-1 and J is TRBJ1-1, with a possible D match to TRBD1 (5 bases). This CDR3 contains 16 residues. From germline, CDR1 is SGHRS and CDR2 YFSETQ. The germline V and J ends were trimmed by 0 bases and 1 base, with 13 bases remaining between them. The CDR3: CASSLGWRGENTEAFF. The CDR3 region has the DNA TGCGCCAGCAGCTTGGGGTGGCGGGGGGAGAACACTGAAGCTTTCTTT.

The chain has TRBV7-9 and TRBJ2-2, with no clear D. Trimming took 5 bases from V and 4 from J, leaving 14 bases between them. This CDR3 is built from 15 residues. The germline V gene has CDR1 SEHNR and CDR2 FQNEAQ (reference sequence). The CDR3 loop reads CASSQRHRPTGELFF. The DNA of the CDR3 is TGTGCCAGCAGCCAAAGGCACAGACCCACCGGGGAGCTGTTTTTT.